These 19 T cell receptor beta chains originate from one sample sequenced in a study of shared T cell receptors in the human thymus. Produced via immunoSEQ multiplex PCR; TCRdb's table is partial and in-frame only. Here the sample spans roughly 710,000 clones, roughly 88% being singletons. The data also belong to a second study, concerning human thymus T cells.

Sequencing was carried out using thymocytes. Source of these receptors: a girl less than two years old with a congenital heart defect.

This clone was counted once. The chain's CDR3 is CASSVRRPGDRGSPSYGYTF. CDR3 bases: TGTGCCAGCAGCGTCAGGCGGCCAGGGGACAGGGGTTCCCCCAGCTATGGCTACACCTTC. The chain couples TRBV9 to TRBJ1-2; 10 bases match TRBD1. The CDR3 spans 20 residues. After removal of 2 bases from V and 4 bases from J, the junction contained 20 bases not matched to a gene. Per the germline V gene, CDR1 is SGDLS and CDR2 is YYNGEE.

V is TRBV28 and J is TRBJ2-5; D perhaps matches TRBD1 (5 bases). CDR3 size: 14 residues. From germline, CDR1 is MDHEN and CDR2 SYDVKM. Deletions cut 5 bases from V and 6 bases from J, with 16 bases between. CDR3 sequence (DNA): TGTGCCAGCAGTAACCCGCCAGGGTTGAAGACCCAGTACTTC. This translates into CASSNPPGLKTQYF.

This clone has a single count. V gene TRBV2 combines with J gene TRBJ1-1; D ambiguous. Trimming took 7 bases from V and 1 from J, leaving 25 bases between them. The CDR3 covers 18 residues. Germline CDR1 reads SNHLY; CDR2 reads FYNNEI. The CDR3 loop is CASIPRGRKRIKNTEAFF. The CDR3 DNA sequence: TGTGCCAGCATCCCACGCGGCAGAAAAAGAATTAAGAACACTGAAGCTTTCTTT.

This clone was seen a single time. The V and J genes are TRBV30 and TRBJ1-1; D uncertain. The length of the CDR3 is 13 residues. Germline lookup yields CDR1 GTSNPN and CDR2 SVGIG (reference sequence). Trimming removed 7 bases from V and 1 base from J, with 13 bases in between. CDR3 residues: CASEGQQNTEAFF. The CDR3 DNA sequence: TGTGCCTCGGAGGGCCAGCAGAACACTGAAGCTTTCTTT.

The chain employs TRBV6-5 and TRBJ1-4, with TRBD1 matching over 9 bases. Germline V gives CDR1 MNHEY, CDR2 SVGAGI. This CDR3 has 15 residues. The V gene end was trimmed by 5 bases and the J gene end by 8 bases; junction bases not matched to a gene: 9. CDR3 loop: CASSPRTGAREKLFF. In DNA, the CDR3 is TGTGCCAGCAGTCCTCGGACAGGGGCGAGGGAAAAACTGTTTTTT.

The CDR3 region has the DNA TGTGCCAGCAGTGAAGGAACAGGTTTTCAGCCCCAGCATTTT. Translated: CASSEGTGFQPQHF. The V and J genes are TRBV6-1 and TRBJ1-5; D possibly corresponds to TRBD1 (5 bases). V lost 1 base and J lost 6, with 10 bases in between. The CDR3 length is 14 residues. Germline CDR1 and CDR2: MNHNS and SASEGT.

The J gene is TRBJ2-5, the V gene TRBV11-2; 12 bases align to TRBD2. V shed 4 bases, J shed 5 bases, and the junction held 8 bases outside the gene matches. This CDR3 has 16 residues. Germline assignment: CDR1 SGHAT and CDR2 FQNNGV. In nucleotides, the CDR3 is TGTGCCAGCAGCTCTAGCGGGGGGGCGATAAGGGAGACCCAGTACTTC. Protein: CASSSSGGAIRETQYF.

This chain links TRBV4-1 with TRBJ2-7; 10 positions agree with TRBD1. The germline CDR1 and CDR2 sequences are MGHRA and YSYEKL. After removal of 4 bases from V and 5 bases from J, the junction contained 8 bases not matched to a gene. The CDR3 covers 15 residues. The CDR3 is CASSLRDRGFHEQYF. CDR3 nucleotides: TGCGCCAGCAGCCTCCGGGACAGGGGATTCCACGAGCAGTACTTC.

In regard to this clone: Other DNA sequences of this sample code for an identical CDR3. This chain uses TRBV9 with TRBJ1-1; maybe TRBD1 (6 bases). V gave up 4 bases and J gave up 0 bases, with 13 bases separating them. Germline CDR1 and CDR2: SGDLS and YYNGEE. CDR3 length equals 15 residues. The DNA of the CDR3 is TGTGCCAGCAGCTCCGGTCAGGGGTTGAACACTGAAGCTTTCTTT. It yields the protein CASSSGQGLNTEAFF.

The J gene is TRBJ2-7, the V gene TRBV4-3; D gene ambiguous. There are 17 residues in the CDR3. V lost 0 bases, J lost 0 bases, and 15 bases lay in between. CDR1 is LGHNA and CDR2 is YSLEER in the germline V gene. This CDR3 reads CASSQEGPQASSYEQYF. DNA of the CDR3: TGCGCCAGCAGCCAAGAGGGTCCCCAGGCCAGCTCCTACGAGCAGTACTTC.

The chain uses TRBV6-5 and TRBJ1-3, with 8 bases fitting TRBD1. The CDR3 has 15 amino acids. The germline CDR1 and CDR2 sequences are MNHEY and SVGAGI. Germline trimming cut 8 bases from V and 5 bases from J; bases unmatched to any gene: 11. The CDR3 nucleotides read TGTGCCAGCCTACAAAGACAGGGGACTCGAAACACCATATATTTT. Translating it yields CASLQRQGTRNTIYF.

This clone was counted between two and nine times. V gene TRBV7-9 combines with J gene TRBJ2-1; 14 positions agree with TRBD2. CDR1 and CDR2 (germline): SEHNR, FQNEAQ (reference sequence). There are 17 residues in the CDR3. V shed 5 bases, J shed 4 bases, and the junction held 7 bases outside the gene matches. The CDR3 protein is CASSRLAGGTWYNEQFF. CDR3 DNA: TGTGCCAGCAGCCGACTAGCGGGGGGGACCTGGTACAATGAGCAGTTCTTC.

This clone was detected only once. This sequence joins TRBV15 and TRBJ1-1; D is perhaps TRBD1 (5 bases). Germline-derived CDR1 and CDR2 are LNHNV and YYDKDF (reference sequence). V shed 1 base and J shed 7 bases, with 13 bases lying between them. The CDR3 runs 14 residues. CDR3 nucleotides: TGTGCCACCAGCAGAGTAGTGGGGGAGGGTGAAGCTTTCTTT. Amino acid sequence: CATSRVVGEGEAFF.

The J gene is TRBJ2-7, the V gene TRBV7-9; D is undetermined. CDR3 length: 13 amino acids. V shed 1 base and J shed 6 bases, with 10 bases lying between them. The germline CDR1 and CDR2 sequences are SEHNR and FQNEAQ (reference sequence). The CDR3, as DNA: TGTGCCAGCAGCTTAGGCCGGTTTGCCGAGCAGTACTTC. As protein: CASSLGRFAEQYF.

The chain has TRBV15 and TRBJ1-1, with 7 bases lining up with TRBD1. The trim removed 0 bases at V and 0 bases at J, leaving 7 bases unmatched. The CDR3 runs to 17 residues. The germline gives CDR1 LNHNV, CDR2 YYDKDF (reference sequence). The CDR3 protein is CATSRDGTEIMNTEAFF. DNA of the CDR3: TGTGCCACCAGCAGAGATGGGACAGAAATCATGAACACTGAAGCTTTCTTT.

For the CDR3, the DNA is TGCGCCAGCAGCTCACGAGGACAGGGCGATAGTCCTAACTATGGCTACACCTTC. It yields the protein CASSSRGQGDSPNYGYTF. This chain uses TRBV5-1 with TRBJ1-2; 8 bases fit TRBD1. Germline V gene data show CDR1 as SGHRS and CDR2 as YFSETQ. This CDR3 is built from 18 residues. The J segment lost 0 bases and the V segment lost 3 bases, leaving 13 bases of the junction unmatched. Combining the CDR3 with reference TRBV5-1 and TRBJ1-2 gives the whole variable domain KAGVTQTPRYLIKTRGQQVTLSCSPISGHRSVSWYQQTPGQGLQFLFEYFSETQRNKGNFPGRFSGRQFSNSRSEMNVSTLELGDSALYLCASSSRGQGDSPNYGYTFGSGTRLTVV.

V and J are TRBV4-1 and TRBJ1-6, with D maybe TRBD1 (6 bases). Per germline, CDR1 MGHRA and CDR2 YSYEKL. Trimming removed 4 bases from V and 6 bases from J, with 10 bases in between. This CDR3 comprises 14 residues. The CDR3 is CASSPGDRNSPLHF. The CDR3 DNA reads as TGCGCCAGCAGCCCAGGGGACCGTAATTCACCCCTCCACTTT.

The CDR3 nucleotides are TGTGCCAGCAGCCGGTCCAGAGGCAGCTCTGGAAACACCATATATTTT. It translates to CASSRSRGSSGNTIYF. The chain combines TRBV7-9 with TRBJ1-3, with D unresolved. V lost 5 bases to trimming and J lost 0 bases, with 14 bases between them. The CDR3 is made up of 16 amino acids. Germline CDR1 and CDR2: SEHNR and FQNEAQ (reference sequence). Variable domain in full (rest from reference TRBV7-9 and TRBJ1-3): DTGVSQNPRHKITKRGQNVTFRCDPISEHNRLYWYRQTLGQGPEFLTYFQNEAQLEKSRLLSDRFSAERPKGSFSTLEIQRTEQGDSAMYLCASSRSRGSSGNTIYFGEGSWLTVV.

The V call is TRBV2, the J call TRBJ1-2, with 12 bases fitting TRBD1. With 0 bases clipped from V and 7 bases from J, the junction kept 6 bases outside the gene matches. Germline values: CDR1 SNHLY, CDR2 FYNNEI. CDR3 length: 16 amino acids. The CDR3 DNA sequence: TGTGCCAGCAGTGAAGCGCAGGGACAGGGGGCCGGTGGCTACACCTTC. Amino acid sequence: CASSEAQGQGAGGYTF. Using reference TRBV2 and TRBJ1-2 for the parts outside the CDR3, the full variable domain is EPEVTQTPSHQVTQMGQEVILRCVPISNHLYFYWYRQILGQKVEFLVSFYNNEISEKSEIFDDQFSVERPDGSNFTLKIRSTKLEDSAMYFCASSEAQGQGAGGYTFGSGTRLTVV.